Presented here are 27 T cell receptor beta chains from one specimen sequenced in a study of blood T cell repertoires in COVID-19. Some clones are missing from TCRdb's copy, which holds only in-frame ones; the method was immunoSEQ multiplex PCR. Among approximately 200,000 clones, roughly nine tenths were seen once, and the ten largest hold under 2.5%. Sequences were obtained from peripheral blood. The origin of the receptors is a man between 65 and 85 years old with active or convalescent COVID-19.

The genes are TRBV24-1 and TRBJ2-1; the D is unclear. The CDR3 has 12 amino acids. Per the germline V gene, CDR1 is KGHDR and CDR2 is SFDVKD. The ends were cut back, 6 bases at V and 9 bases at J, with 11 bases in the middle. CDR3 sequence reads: CATSNPGSEQFF. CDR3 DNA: TGTGCCACCAGTAATCCGGGTAGTGAGCAGTTCTTC.

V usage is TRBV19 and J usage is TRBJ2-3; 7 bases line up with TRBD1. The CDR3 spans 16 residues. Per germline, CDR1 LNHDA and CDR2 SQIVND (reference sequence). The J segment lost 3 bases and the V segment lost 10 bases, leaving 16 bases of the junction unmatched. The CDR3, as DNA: TGTGCCATCCGAAGGGGGCGCATCGTGGGAACAGATACGCAGTATTTT. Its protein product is CAIRRGRIVGTDTQYF.

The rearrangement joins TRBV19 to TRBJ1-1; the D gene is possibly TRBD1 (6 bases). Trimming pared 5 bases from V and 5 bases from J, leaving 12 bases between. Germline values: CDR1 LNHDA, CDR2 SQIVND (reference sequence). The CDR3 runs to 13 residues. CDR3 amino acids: CASSGKQGTEAFF. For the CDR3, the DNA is TGTGCCAGTAGTGGAAAACAGGGAACTGAAGCTTTCTTT.

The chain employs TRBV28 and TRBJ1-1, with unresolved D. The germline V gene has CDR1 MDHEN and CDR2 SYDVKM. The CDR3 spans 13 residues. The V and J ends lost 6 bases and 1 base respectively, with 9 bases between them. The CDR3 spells CASSPTWNTEAFF. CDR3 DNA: TGTGCCAGCAGCCCAACATGGAACACTGAAGCTTTCTTT.

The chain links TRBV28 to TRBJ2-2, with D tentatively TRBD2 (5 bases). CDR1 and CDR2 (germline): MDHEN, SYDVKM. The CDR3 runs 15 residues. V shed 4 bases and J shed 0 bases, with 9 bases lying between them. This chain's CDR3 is CASSSGSANTGELFF. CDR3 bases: TGTGCCAGCAGTTCTGGGAGTGCGAACACCGGGGAGCTGTTTTTT.

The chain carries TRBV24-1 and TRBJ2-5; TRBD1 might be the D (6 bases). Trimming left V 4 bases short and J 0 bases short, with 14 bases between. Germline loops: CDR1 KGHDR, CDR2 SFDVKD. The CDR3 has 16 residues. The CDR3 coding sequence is TGTGCCACCAGTGAGTTAACCGGGACACACCAAGAGACCCAGTACTTC. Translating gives CATSELTGTHQETQYF.

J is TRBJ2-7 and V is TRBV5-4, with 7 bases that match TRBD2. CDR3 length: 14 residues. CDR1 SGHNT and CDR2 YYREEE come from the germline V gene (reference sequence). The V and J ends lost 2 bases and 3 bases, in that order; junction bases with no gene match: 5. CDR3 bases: TGTGCCAGCAGCTTCGGGGGGACGAACTACGAGCAGTACTTC. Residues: CASSFGGTNYEQYF. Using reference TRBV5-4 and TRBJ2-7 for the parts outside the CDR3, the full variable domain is ETGVTQSPTHLIKTRGQQVTLRCSSQSGHNTVSWYQQALGQGPQFIFQYYREEENGRGNFPPRFSGLQFPNYSSELNVNALELDDSALYLCASSFGGTNYEQYFGPGTRLTVT.

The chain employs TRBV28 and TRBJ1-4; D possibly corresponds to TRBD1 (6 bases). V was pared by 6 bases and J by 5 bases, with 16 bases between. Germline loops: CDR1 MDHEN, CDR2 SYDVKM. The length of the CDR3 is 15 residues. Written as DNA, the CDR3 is TGTGCCAGCAGACCCTCCGGGGGGCGAAATGAAAAACTGTTTTTT. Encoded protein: CASRPSGGRNEKLFF.

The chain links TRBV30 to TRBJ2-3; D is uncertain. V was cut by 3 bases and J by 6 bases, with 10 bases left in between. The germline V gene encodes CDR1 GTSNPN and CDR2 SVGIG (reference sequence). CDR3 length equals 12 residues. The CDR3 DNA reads TGTGCCTGGAGGACTGGTCCGGATACGCAGTATTTT. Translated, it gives CAWRTGPDTQYF.

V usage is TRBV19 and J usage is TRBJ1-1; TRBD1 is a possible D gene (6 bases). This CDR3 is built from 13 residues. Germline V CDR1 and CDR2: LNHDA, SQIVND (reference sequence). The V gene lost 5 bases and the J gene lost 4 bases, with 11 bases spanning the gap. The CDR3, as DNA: TGTGCCAGTAGTGAGGGGGTTAGCACTGAAGCTTTCTTT. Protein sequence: CASSEGVSTEAFF.

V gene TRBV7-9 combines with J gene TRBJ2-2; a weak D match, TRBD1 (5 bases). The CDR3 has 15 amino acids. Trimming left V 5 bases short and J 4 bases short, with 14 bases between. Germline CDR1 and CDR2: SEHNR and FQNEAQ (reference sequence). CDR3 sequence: CASSAPGLSTGELFF. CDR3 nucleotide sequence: TGTGCCAGCAGCGCCCCAGGGTTGAGCACCGGGGAGCTGTTTTTT.

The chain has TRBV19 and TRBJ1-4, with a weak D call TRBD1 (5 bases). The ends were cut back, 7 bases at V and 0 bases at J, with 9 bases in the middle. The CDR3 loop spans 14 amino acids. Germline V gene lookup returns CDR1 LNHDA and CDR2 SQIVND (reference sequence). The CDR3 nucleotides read TGTGCCAGTAATGGGGGGGCAACTAATGAAAAACTGTTTTTT. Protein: CASNGGATNEKLFF. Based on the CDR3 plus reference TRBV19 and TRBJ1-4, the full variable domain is DGGITQSPKYLFRKEGQNVTLSCEQNLNHDAMYWYRQDPGQGLRLIYYSQIVNDFQKGDIAEGYSVSREKKESFPLTVTSAQKNPTAFYLCASNGGATNEKLFFGSGTQLSVL.

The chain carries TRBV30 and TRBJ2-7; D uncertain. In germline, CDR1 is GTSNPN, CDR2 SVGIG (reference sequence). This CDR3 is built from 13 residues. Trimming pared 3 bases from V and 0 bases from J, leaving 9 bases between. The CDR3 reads CAWRAPVSYEQYF. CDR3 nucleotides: TGTGCCTGGAGAGCCCCGGTCTCCTACGAGCAGTACTTC.

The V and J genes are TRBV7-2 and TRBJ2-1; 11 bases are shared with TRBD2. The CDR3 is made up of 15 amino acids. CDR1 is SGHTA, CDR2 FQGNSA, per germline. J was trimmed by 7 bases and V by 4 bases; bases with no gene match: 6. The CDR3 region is CASSSTSGTKNEQFF. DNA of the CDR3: TGTGCCAGCAGCTCGACTAGCGGGACTAAAAATGAGCAGTTCTTC.

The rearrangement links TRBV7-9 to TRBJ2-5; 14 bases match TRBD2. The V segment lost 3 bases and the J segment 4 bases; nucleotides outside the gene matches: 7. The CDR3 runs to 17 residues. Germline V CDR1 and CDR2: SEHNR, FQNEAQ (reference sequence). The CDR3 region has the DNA TGTGCCAGCAGCTTCCCGACTAGCGGGGGGGCCAGAGAGACCCAGTACTTC. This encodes CASSFPTSGGARETQYF. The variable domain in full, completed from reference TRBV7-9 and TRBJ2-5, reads DTGVSQNPRHKITKRGQNVTFRCDPISEHNRLYWYRQTLGQGPEFLTYFQNEAQLEKSRLLSDRFSAERPKGSFSTLEIQRTEQGDSAMYLCASSFPTSGGARETQYFGPGTRLLVL.

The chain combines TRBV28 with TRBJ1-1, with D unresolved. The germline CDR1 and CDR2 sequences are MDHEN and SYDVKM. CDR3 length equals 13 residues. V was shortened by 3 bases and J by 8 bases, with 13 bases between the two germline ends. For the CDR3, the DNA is TGTGCCAGCAGTTTCTTGGGCGTTTGGGAAGCTTTCTTT. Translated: CASSFLGVWEAFF.

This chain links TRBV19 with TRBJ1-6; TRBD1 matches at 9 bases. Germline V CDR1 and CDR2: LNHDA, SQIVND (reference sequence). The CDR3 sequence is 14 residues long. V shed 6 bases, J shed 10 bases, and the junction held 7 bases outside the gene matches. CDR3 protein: CASRQQGAQSPLHF. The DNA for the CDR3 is TGTGCCAGTAGACAACAGGGGGCTCAATCACCCCTCCACTTT.

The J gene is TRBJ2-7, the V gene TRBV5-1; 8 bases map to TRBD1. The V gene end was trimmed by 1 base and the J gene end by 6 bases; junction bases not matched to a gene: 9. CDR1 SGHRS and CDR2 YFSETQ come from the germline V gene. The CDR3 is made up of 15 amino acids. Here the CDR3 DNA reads TGCGCCAGCAGCTTGCTTCCCCAGGGGGCAGGCGAGCAGTACTTC. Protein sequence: CASSLLPQGAGEQYF.

CDR3 in DNA: TGTGCCAGCAGCTCGGGAGCCAGGGGGCCCGATCAGCCCCAGCATTTT. Residues: CASSSGARGPDQPQHF. The V call is TRBV7-8, the J call TRBJ1-5, with 8 bases that match TRBD1. In germline, CDR1 is SGHVS, CDR2 FQNEAQ. J was trimmed by 5 bases and V by 4 bases; bases with no gene match: 10. The CDR3 length is 16 residues.

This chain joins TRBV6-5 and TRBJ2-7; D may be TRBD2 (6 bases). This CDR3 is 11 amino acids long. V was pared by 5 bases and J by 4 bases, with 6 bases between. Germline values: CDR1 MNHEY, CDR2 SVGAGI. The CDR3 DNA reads TGTGCCAGCAGTCGGGGGTACGAGCAGTACTTC. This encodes CASSRGYEQYF.

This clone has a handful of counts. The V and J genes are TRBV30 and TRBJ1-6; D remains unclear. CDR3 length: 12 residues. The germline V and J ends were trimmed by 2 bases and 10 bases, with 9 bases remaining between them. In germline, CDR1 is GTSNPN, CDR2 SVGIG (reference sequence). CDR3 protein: CAWSSPGSPLHF. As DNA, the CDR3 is TGTGCCTGGAGTAGCCCGGGGTCACCCCTCCACTTT.

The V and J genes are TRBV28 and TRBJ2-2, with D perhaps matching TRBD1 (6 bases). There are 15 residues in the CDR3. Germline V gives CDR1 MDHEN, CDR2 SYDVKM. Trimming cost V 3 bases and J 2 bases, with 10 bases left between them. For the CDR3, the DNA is TGTGCCAGCAGTTTTGCAGGGGCTAACACCGGGGAGCTGTTTTTT. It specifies CASSFAGANTGELFF.

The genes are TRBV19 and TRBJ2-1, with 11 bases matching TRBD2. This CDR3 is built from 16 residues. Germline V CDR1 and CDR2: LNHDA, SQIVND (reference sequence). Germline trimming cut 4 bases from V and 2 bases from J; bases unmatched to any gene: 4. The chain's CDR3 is CASSSLAGGAYNEQFF. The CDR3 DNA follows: TGTGCCAGTAGTAGCTTAGCGGGGGGGGCCTACAATGAGCAGTTCTTC.

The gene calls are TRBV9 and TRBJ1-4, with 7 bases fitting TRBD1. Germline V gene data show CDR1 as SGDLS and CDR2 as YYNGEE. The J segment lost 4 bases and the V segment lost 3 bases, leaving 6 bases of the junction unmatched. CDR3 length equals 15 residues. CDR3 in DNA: TGTGCCAGCAGCGCCAGAGGGACAGTTAATGAAAAACTGTTTTTT. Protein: CASSARGTVNEKLFF.

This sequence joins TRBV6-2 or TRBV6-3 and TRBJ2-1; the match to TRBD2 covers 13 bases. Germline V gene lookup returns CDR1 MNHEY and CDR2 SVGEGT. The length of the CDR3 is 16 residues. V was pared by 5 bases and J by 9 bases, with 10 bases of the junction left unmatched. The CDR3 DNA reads TGTGCCAGCAGTACTACTAGCGGGAGGGCCTGGAGTGAGCAGTTCTTC. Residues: CASSTTSGRAWSEQFF.

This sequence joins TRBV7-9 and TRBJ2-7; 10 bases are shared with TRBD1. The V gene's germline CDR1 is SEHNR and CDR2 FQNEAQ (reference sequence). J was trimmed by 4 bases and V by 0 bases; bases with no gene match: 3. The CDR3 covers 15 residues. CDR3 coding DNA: TGTGCCAGCAGCTTAGCCGGGACAGGGGCGTACGAGCAGTACTTC. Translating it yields CASSLAGTGAYEQYF.

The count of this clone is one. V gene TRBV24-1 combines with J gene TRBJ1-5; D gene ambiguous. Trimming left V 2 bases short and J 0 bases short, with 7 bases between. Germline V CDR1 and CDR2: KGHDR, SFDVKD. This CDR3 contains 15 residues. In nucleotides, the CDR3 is TGTGCCACCAGTGATTCAGTCAATAGCAATCAGCCCCAGCATTTT. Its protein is CATSDSVNSNQPQHF.